These 25 T cell receptor beta chains share one sample of origin, sequenced in a study of blood T cells in healthy people across ages. A second PCR of 7 to 11 cycles used a sample-barcoded 5' primer and a J-beta primer mix. TCRdb redid the calling of the 5' RACE reads with MiXCR, one entry per CDR3 protein. In the table there are some 710,000 distinct CDR3 sequences, roughly 20% of which are singletons. Material: blood. All receptors derive from a man between 65 and 85 years old in good health.

At least ten counts were recorded for this clonotype. The genes are TRBV29-1 and TRBJ1-2; the match to TRBD1 covers 7 bases. Germline CDR1 SQVTM, CDR2 ANQGSEA. This CDR3 is 11 amino acids long. The CDR3 loop is CSAGTDYGYTF. The CDR3 DNA reads TGCAGTGCTGGGACAGATTATGGCTACACCTTC.

This sequence joins TRBV27 and TRBJ2-7; 9 bases are shared with TRBD1. The CDR3 consists of 14 residues. CDR1 is MNHEY, CDR2 SMNVEV, per germline (reference sequence). J lost 4 bases, V lost 4 bases, and 5 bases had no gene match. CDR3 loop: CASSWGTGLYEQYF. The CDR3 nucleotides are TGTGCCAGCAGTTGGGGGACAGGGCTGTACGAGCAGTACTTC.

Note on this clonotype: Because it lacks the conserved phenylalanine or tryptophan at the end, this CDR3 is likely a read error. The chain joins TRBV4-3 to TRBJ2-3, with a tentative D call TRBD2 (5 bases). The germline V and J ends were trimmed by 0 bases and 4 bases, with 14 bases remaining between them. The CDR3 loop spans 16 amino acids. Per germline, CDR1 LGHNA and CDR2 YSLEER. CDR3 bases: TGCGCCAGCAGCCAAGATCTTGGACTTATCGCAGATACGCAGTATCTT. Its protein is CASSQDLGLIADTQYL.

This clonotype was picked up a small number of times. The J gene is TRBJ2-3, the V gene TRBV5-1, with D possibly being TRBD2 (6 bases). V was pared by 4 bases and J by 1 base, with 16 bases between. This CDR3 is built from 16 residues. Per the germline V gene, CDR1 is SGHRS and CDR2 is YFSETQ. The CDR3 DNA reads as TGCGCCAGCAGCCCCGTGGTCGGGGGACGCACAGATACGCAGTATTTT. This gives the protein CASSPVVGGRTDTQYF.

The chain recombines TRBV20-1 with TRBJ2-5, with TRBD2 as a possible D gene (6 bases). The J call is in doubt because the DNA end fits TRBJ2-1 better. CDR3 length: 14 residues. Per the germline V gene, CDR1 is DFQATT and CDR2 is SNEGSKA (reference sequence). Here the CDR3 DNA reads TGCAGTGCCAACATTCAGCGGGCTCGCAATGAGCAGTTCTTC. This sequence encodes CSANIQRARNEQFF.

The table lists this clonotype with a few counts. The chain employs TRBV2 and TRBJ1-6; D gene ambiguous. The CDR3 covers 12 residues. Germline V gene sequence: CDR1 SNHLY, CDR2 FYNNEI. The V gene lost 6 bases and the J gene lost 10 bases, with 10 bases spanning the gap. CDR3 in DNA: TGTGCCAGCAGAAGAGAAGGGTCACCCCTCCACTTT. As protein: CASRREGSPLHF.

This clonotype was seen only a few times. In DNA form, the CDR3 reads TGCGCCAGCAGCTTACAGGGGTATGAGCAGTTCTTC. Protein product: CASSLQGYEQFF. V is TRBV5-1 and J is TRBJ2-1; 7 bases fit TRBD1. Germline V gene sequence: CDR1 SGHRS, CDR2 YFSETQ. CDR3 size: 12 residues. V dropped 2 bases and J dropped 8; count of bases not matched to a gene: 1. Drawing the rest from reference TRBV5-1 and TRBJ2-1, the complete variable domain is KAGVTQTPRYLIKTRGQQVTLSCSPISGHRSVSWYQQTPGQGLQFLFEYFSETQRNKGNFPGRFSGRQFSNSRSEMNVSTLELGDSALYLCASSLQGYEQFFGPGTRLTVL.

This rearrangement joins TRBV20-1 to TRBJ1-1, with D possibly matching TRBD1 (5 bases). The V and J ends lost 2 bases and 7 bases respectively, with 8 bases between them. The CDR3 is made up of 11 amino acids. Per germline, CDR1 DFQATT and CDR2 SNEGSKA (reference sequence). CDR3 residues: CSARPQGEAFF. As DNA, the CDR3 is TGCAGTGCTAGACCCCAGGGTGAAGCTTTCTTT.

The rearrangement uses TRBV12-3 or TRBV12-4 and TRBJ2-3; possibly TRBD1 for D (5 bases). The CDR3 runs to 16 residues. Deletions cut 7 bases from V and 5 bases from J, with 22 bases between. DNA of the CDR3: TGTGCCAGCACCCCTTCATGGGCAGGGATCGGAGATACGCAGTATTTT. Translated, it gives CASTPSWAGIGDTQYF.

V gene TRBV3-1 combines with J gene TRBJ2-7; D gene ambiguous. The CDR3 runs to 14 residues. CDR1 is LGHDT and CDR2 is YNNKEL in the germline V gene (reference sequence). The V gene lost 1 base and the J gene lost 4 bases, with 11 bases spanning the gap. In nucleotides, the CDR3 is TGTGCCAGCAGCCAAGCCGTGGATTGGTACGAGCAGTACTTC. It encodes CASSQAVDWYEQYF.

This clonotype was seen many times. This rearrangement joins TRBV27 to TRBJ2-1, with D possibly TRBD1 on 5 matching bases. The CDR3 has 13 amino acids. The V end was cut by 9 bases, the J end by 2 bases, with 11 bases between. Germline V CDR1 and CDR2: MNHEY, SMNVEV (reference sequence). In DNA form, the CDR3 reads TGTGCCAGTACACTGGGGCCCTACAATGAGCAGTTCTTC. Translated: CASTLGPYNEQFF.

This clonotype was seen a handful of times. The chain links TRBV4-3 to TRBJ1-4; a weak D match, TRBD1 (6 bases). The CDR3 totals 15 residues. Germline values: CDR1 LGHNA, CDR2 YSLEER. V lost 0 bases to trimming and J lost 6 bases, with 11 bases between them. CDR3 sequence: CASSQDPGGDEKLFF. In DNA form, the CDR3 reads TGCGCCAGCAGCCAAGATCCGGGGGGCGATGAAAAACTGTTTTTT.

This clonotype was seen only a few times. The chain couples TRBV20-1 to TRBJ2-2; D remains ambiguous. Trimming pared 6 bases from V and 3 bases from J, leaving 11 bases between. The CDR3 is 13 amino acids. Germline CDR1 DFQATT, CDR2 SNEGSKA (reference sequence). The CDR3 bases are TGCAGTGCGCACTACCCTTACACCGGGGAGCTGTTTTTT. Its protein product is CSAHYPYTGELFF.

This chain uses TRBV5-1 with TRBJ2-3; 7 bases agree with TRBD2. CDR1 and CDR2 from the germline V gene are SGHRS and YFSETQ. The V and J ends lost 4 bases and 0 bases, in that order; junction bases with no gene match: 5. CDR3 length equals 15 residues. The CDR3 sequence: CASSTLAASTDTQYF. The CDR3 region has the DNA TGCGCCAGCAGCACCCTAGCGGCTAGCACAGATACGCAGTATTTT.

This clonotype came up a few times. The gene calls are TRBV20-1 and TRBJ1-6; D possibly corresponds to TRBD1 (5 bases). The ends were cut back, 5 bases at V and 3 bases at J, with 14 bases in the middle. Germline-derived CDR1 and CDR2 are DFQATT and SNEGSKA (reference sequence). There are 15 residues in the CDR3. The CDR3 loop reads CSAWGSTDYNSPLHF. For the CDR3, the DNA is TGCAGTGCTTGGGGTTCGACAGACTATAATTCACCCCTCCACTTT.

This clonotype was seen more than once but under ten times. This chain links TRBV15 with TRBJ2-3; possibly TRBD2 for D (5 bases). Germline CDR1 and CDR2: LNHNV and YYDKDF (reference sequence). The length of the CDR3 is 16 residues. Trimming cost V 1 base and J 5 bases, with 16 bases left between them. The CDR3 DNA sequence: TGTGCCACCAGCAGAGGAGGGTCTAGCCACATAGATACGCAGTATTTT. It translates to CATSRGGSSHIDTQYF.

The chain is built from TRBV28 and TRBJ2-5; D ambiguous. Trimming shortened V by 7 bases and J by 1 base, and 16 bases separated the two germline ends. The CDR3 contains 15 residues. Germline assignment: CDR1 MDHEN and CDR2 SYDVKM. CDR3 sequence (DNA): TGTGCCAGCATTGGACCAGTCGCTTTCCAAGAGACCCAGTACTTC. This encodes CASIGPVAFQETQYF.

There are a few counts of this clonotype. This sequence joins TRBV7-9 and TRBJ2-7; D gene uncertain. The CDR3 consists of 12 residues. Germline CDR1 is SEHNR and CDR2 is FQNEAQ (reference sequence). Trimming stripped 1 base from V and 1 base from J, with 2 bases between. The CDR3 DNA follows: TGTGCCAGCAGCTTAGTGTCCTACGAGCAGTACGTC. Translation: CASSLVSYEQYV.

This clonotype came up a few times. CDR3 loop: CASSWDFGTGNYGYTF. The CDR3 DNA reads TGTGCCAGCAGCTGGGACTTTGGGACAGGGAACTATGGCTACACCTTC. The rearrangement joins TRBV5-5 to TRBJ1-2; 9 bases match TRBD1. Germline V gives CDR1 SGHKS, CDR2 YYEKEE (reference sequence). The CDR3 is made up of 16 amino acids. Trimming cost V 3 bases and J 2 bases; bases outside gene matches: 8.

The chain employs TRBV9 and TRBJ2-1, with TRBD1 as a possible D gene (7 bases). Germline V gives CDR1 SGDLS, CDR2 YYNGEE. The CDR3 extends over 16 amino acids. V lost 4 bases and J lost 0, with 14 bases in between. Written as DNA, the CDR3 is TGTGCCAGCAGCCTCCAGGGGGGCCTCTCCTACAATGAGCAGTTCTTC. Translation: CASSLQGGLSYNEQFF.

Only a few counts were recorded for this clonotype. This sequence joins TRBV13 and TRBJ2-1; D may be TRBD2 (6 bases). CDR1 and CDR2 (germline): PRHDT, FYEKMQ (reference sequence). With 4 bases removed from V and 8 bases from J, the gap between germline ends came to 9 bases. The CDR3 has 12 residues. The CDR3 region has the DNA TGTGCCAGCAGCTCCCCTAGCGATGAGCAGTTCTTC. Amino acid sequence: CASSSPSDEQFF.

This clonotype was found a few times. V usage is TRBV29-1 and J usage is TRBJ1-4; D might be TRBD1 (5 bases). Trimming removed 6 bases from V and 6 bases from J, with 17 bases in between. The germline gives CDR1 SQVTM, CDR2 ANQGSEA. The CDR3 covers 14 residues. CDR3 region: CSVDGGDGYEKLFF. CDR3 in DNA: TGCAGCGTCGACGGGGGGGACGGGTATGAAAAACTGTTTTTT.

At least ten counts were recorded for this clonotype. This rearrangement joins TRBV5-1 to TRBJ2-1; TRBD1 matches at 12 bases. The germline gives CDR1 SGHRS, CDR2 YFSETQ. V lost 4 bases and J lost 0; bases outside the gene matches: 8. The CDR3 is made up of 18 amino acids. This chain's CDR3 is CASSIRDRGLGSYNEQFF. Here the CDR3 DNA reads TGCGCCAGCAGCATCCGGGACAGGGGGCTTGGCTCCTACAATGAGCAGTTCTTC.

CDR3 bases: TGCAGTGCTACAAATCAGGGGGTCTCGGCCAAAAACATTCAGTACTTC. Amino acids: CSATNQGVSAKNIQYF. The V gene is TRBV20-1, the J gene TRBJ2-4; 7 bases are a match to TRBD1. Germline CDR1 reads DFQATT; CDR2 reads SNEGSKA (reference sequence). V was clipped by 4 bases and J by 1 base; unmatched bases: 10. The CDR3 sequence is 16 residues long.

This clonotype was seen a handful of times. This chain joins TRBV3-1 and TRBJ1-5; unclear D gene. Trimming cost V 2 bases and J 3 bases, with 8 bases left between them. Germline assignment: CDR1 LGHDT and CDR2 YNNKEL (reference sequence). The CDR3 runs 14 residues. The CDR3 loop is CASSQFGNNQPQHF. The CDR3 DNA reads TGTGCCAGCAGCCAATTTGGGAACAATCAGCCCCAGCATTTT.